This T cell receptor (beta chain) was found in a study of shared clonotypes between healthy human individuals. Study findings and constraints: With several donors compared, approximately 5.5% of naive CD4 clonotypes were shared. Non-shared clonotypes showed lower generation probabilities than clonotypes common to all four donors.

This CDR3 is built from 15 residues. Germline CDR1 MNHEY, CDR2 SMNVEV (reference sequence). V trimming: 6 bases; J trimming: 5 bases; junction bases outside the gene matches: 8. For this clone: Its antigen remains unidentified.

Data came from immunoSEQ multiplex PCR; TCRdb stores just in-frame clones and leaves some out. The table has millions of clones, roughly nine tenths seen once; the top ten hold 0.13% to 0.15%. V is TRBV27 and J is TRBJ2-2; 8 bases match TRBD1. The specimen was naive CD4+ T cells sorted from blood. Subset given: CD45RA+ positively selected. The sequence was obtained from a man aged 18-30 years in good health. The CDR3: CASRPDRGVTGELFF. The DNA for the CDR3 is TGTGCCAGCAGGCCAGACAGGGGCGTAACCGGGGAGCTGTTTTTT.